One sample yielded the 30 T cell receptor beta chains listed below, sequenced in a study of T cells in tuberculosis. Data came from immunoSEQ multiplex PCR; TCRdb stores just in-frame clones and leaves some out. The data hold about 30,000 clones, with approximately 94% observed a single time. Input material: PBMCs. All receptors come from a donor aged 5-35 years with latent tuberculosis or without tuberculosis infection.

The V call is TRBV14, the J call TRBJ2-3, with D possibly TRBD2 on 6 matching bases. Germline CDR1 reads SGHDN; CDR2 reads FVKESK. There are 15 residues in the CDR3. Trimming removed 1 base from V and 1 base from J, with 9 bases in between. Written as DNA, the CDR3 is TGTGCCAGCAGCCAAGGCGGGGCCGGCACAGATACGCAGTATTTT. It translates to CASSQGGAGTDTQYF. Complete variable domain (other parts from reference TRBV14 and TRBJ2-3): EAGVTQFPSHSVIEKGQTVTLRCDPISGHDNLYWYRRVMGKEIKFLLHFVKESKQDESGMPNNRFLAERTGGTYSTLKVQPAELEDSGVYFCASSQGGAGTDTQYFGPGTRLTVL.

The chain joins TRBV7-2 to TRBJ1-4; D is unresolved. The CDR3 loop spans 13 amino acids. Germline V gene sequence: CDR1 SGHTA, CDR2 FQGNSA. Trimming removed 5 bases at V and 6 bases at J, with 10 bases between. CDR3 residues: CASSRSRDEKLFF. CDR3 nucleotides: TGTGCCAGCAGCCGGAGTCGGGATGAAAAACTGTTTTTT.

The CDR3 sequence: CASSLAQMNTEAFF. The DNA of the CDR3 is TGTGCCAGCAGCTTAGCACAGATGAACACTGAAGCTTTCTTT. The chain links TRBV11-3 to TRBJ1-1; D gene ambiguous. The germline V and J ends were trimmed by 1 base and 0 bases, with 6 bases remaining between them. This CDR3 has 14 residues. Germline CDR1 and CDR2: SGHNT and YENEEA.

The V and J genes are TRBV2 and TRBJ2-3; D ambiguous. The CDR3 consists of 14 residues. Germline V gene sequence: CDR1 SNHLY, CDR2 FYNNEI. Trimming stripped 1 base from V and 0 bases from J, with 5 bases between. Written as DNA, the CDR3 is TGTGCCAGCAGTGAAGTTATTAGCACAGATACGCAGTATTTT. It yields the protein CASSEVISTDTQYF.

The CDR3 nucleotides read TGTGCCAGCAGCTTAGACTATTTATCAGATACGCAGTATTTT. Protein sequence: CASSLDYLSDTQYF. The V call is TRBV7-2, the J call TRBJ2-3; D gene uncertain. There are 14 residues in the CDR3. Per the germline V gene, CDR1 is SGHTA and CDR2 is FQGNSA. The germline V and J ends were trimmed by 1 base and 4 bases, with 9 bases remaining between them. Filled out from reference TRBV7-2 and TRBJ2-3, the complete variable domain reads GAGVSQSPSNKVTEKGKDVELRCDPISGHTALYWYRQSLGQGLEFLIYFQGNSAPDKSGLPSDRFSAERTGGSVSTLTIQRTQQEDSAVYLCASSLDYLSDTQYFGPGTRLTVL.

The rearrangement links TRBV25-1 to TRBJ1-2, with 8 bases aligning to TRBD1. This CDR3 spans 16 amino acids. In germline, CDR1 is MGHDK, CDR2 SYGVNS. With V trimmed by 2 bases and J by 6 bases, 11 bases remained unmatched. The CDR3 DNA reads TGTGCCAGCAGTGAAGGCCTTGACAGGGGCAGGGATGGCTACACCTTC. This gives the protein CASSEGLDRGRDGYTF.

This chain connects TRBV5-5 to TRBJ1-2; a possible D gene is TRBD1 (6 bases). The length of the CDR3 is 16 residues. CDR1 is SGHKS, CDR2 YYEKEE, per germline (reference sequence). Trimming pared 0 bases from V and 5 bases from J, leaving 17 bases between. CDR3 DNA sequence: TGTGCCAGCAGCTTGGACCGATGGACAGAAACTTATGGCTACACCTTC. It is translated as CASSLDRWTETYGYTF.

The chain recombines TRBV15 with TRBJ2-7, with TRBD2 as a possible D gene (5 bases). Germline assignment: CDR1 LNHNV and CDR2 YYDKDF (reference sequence). CDR3 length equals 16 residues. V dropped 3 bases and J dropped 3 bases, with 18 bases sitting between them. The CDR3 bases are TGTGCCACCAGCAGGGGCGACTACCAGTCGGTCTACGAGCAGTACTTC. It codes for CATSRGDYQSVYEQYF.

Note on this clone: The junction shows a germline mismatch at one end, possibly a read error. V is TRBV7-7 and J is TRBJ2-3; 12 nucleotides line up with TRBD2. CDR1 SSHAT and CDR2 FNYEAQ come from the germline V gene (reference sequence). The CDR3 spans 15 residues. This CDR3 reads CASSMLAGGTDTQYF. CDR3 in DNA: TGTGCTAGCAGCATGCTAGCGGGAGGGACAGATACGCAGTATTTT.

The chain carries TRBV7-2 and TRBJ2-7, with TRBD1 matching 8 bases. The CDR3 extends over 15 amino acids. Germline assignment: CDR1 SGHTA and CDR2 FQGNSA. V gave up 4 bases and J gave up 4 bases; unmatched junction bases: 9. In DNA, the CDR3 is TGTGCCAGCAGCTCCCTTCCGGGACAGGTATACGAGCAGTACTTC. Its translation: CASSSLPGQVYEQYF.

The V call is TRBV6-4, the J call TRBJ2-7; 12 nucleotides match TRBD2. Germline lookup yields CDR1 MRHNA and CDR2 SNTAGT. The V and J ends lost 3 bases and 4 bases, in that order; junction bases with no gene match: 1. CDR3 length: 14 residues. The CDR3 loop reads CASSETSGSYEQYF. For the CDR3, the DNA is TGTGCCAGCAGTGAGACTAGCGGGAGTTACGAGCAGTACTTC.

This rearrangement joins TRBV10-1 to TRBJ1-3, with D hard to call. The V end was cut by 3 bases, the J end by 7 bases, with 13 bases between. The V gene's germline CDR1 is WNHNN and CDR2 SYGVQD (reference sequence). The CDR3 totals 14 residues. The CDR3 region has the DNA TGCGCCAGCAGTGACGCCGGACTGGGCAACACCATATATTTT. Its translation: CASSDAGLGNTIYF.

The V gene is TRBV18, the J gene TRBJ2-3; 9 bases fit TRBD2. The CDR3 loop spans 16 amino acids. Germline CDR1 and CDR2: KGHSH and LQKENI. V trimming: 2 bases; J trimming: 6 bases; junction bases outside the gene matches: 9. This chain's CDR3 is CASSPKASGIVDTQYF. The CDR3 nucleotides read TGTGCCAGCTCACCAAAGGCTAGCGGGATCGTGGATACGCAGTATTTT.

The rearrangement joins TRBV7-2 to TRBJ1-5; D gene ambiguous. V lost 1 base and J lost 6, with 10 bases in between. Germline loops: CDR1 SGHTA, CDR2 FQGNSA. This CDR3 has 14 amino acids. The CDR3 region has the DNA TGTGCCAGCAGCTTAGGACTTGATGGTCAGCCCCAGCATTTT. As protein: CASSLGLDGQPQHF.

The CDR3 DNA sequence: TGTGCCAGCAGCTCGGACGGGGACGAGCAGTACTTC. Its protein product is CASSSDGDEQYF. V usage is TRBV5-4 and J usage is TRBJ2-7; maybe TRBD2 (5 bases). The CDR3 is 12 residues long. Germline V gene lookup returns CDR1 SGHNT and CDR2 YYREEE (reference sequence). Trimming took off 3 bases at V and 5 bases at J, with 9 bases between the two ends.

The chain carries TRBV7-9 and TRBJ2-3, with D possibly TRBD1 on 8 matching bases. Trimming removed 7 bases from V and 4 bases from J, with 21 bases in between. Germline values: CDR1 SEHNR, CDR2 FQNEAQ (reference sequence). This CDR3 is built from 16 residues. In DNA form, the CDR3 reads TGTGCCAGCATTTCCTGGACAGGGAGGGCCCCAGATACGCAGTATTTT. This translates into CASISWTGRAPDTQYF.

The chain employs TRBV30 and TRBJ2-5; D not resolved. The J call may be incorrect, as the DNA end agrees better with TRBJ2-7. The CDR3 covers 11 residues. Germline V lookup: CDR1 GTSNPN, CDR2 SVGIG (reference sequence). CDR3 region: CACLSSYEQYF. CDR3 in DNA: TGTGCCTGCCTCTCGTCCTACGAGCAGTACTTC.

The chain carries TRBV6-4 and TRBJ2-1, with 12 bases lining up with TRBD2. Germline-derived CDR1 and CDR2 are MRHNA and SNTAGT. With 2 bases clipped from V and 8 bases from J, the junction kept 7 bases outside the gene matches. The CDR3 length is 16 residues. In nucleotides, the CDR3 is TGTGCCAGCAGTGACCCGACTAGCGGGAGTCCGGATGAGCAGTTCTTC. Its protein is CASSDPTSGSPDEQFF.

V usage is TRBV2 and J usage is TRBJ2-7; the D is unclear. V lost 8 bases and J 2 bases, leaving 10 bases between the germline ends. Germline CDR1 and CDR2: SNHLY and FYNNEI. The CDR3 runs 12 residues. The CDR3 DNA is TGTGCCAGCCAACAGAGTCCCTACGAGCAGTACTTC. The encoded protein is CASQQSPYEQYF.

On this clone itself: The germline gene is not matched at one end of the junction; a read error may be the cause. This chain joins TRBV30 and TRBJ2-3, with 7 bases lining up with TRBD1. The length of the CDR3 is 12 residues. Germline V gene sequence: CDR1 GTSNPN, CDR2 SVGIG (reference sequence). CDR3 DNA: TGTGCCTGGAGTGTAGGGACAGCTACGCAGTATTTT. This translates into CAWSVGTATQYF.

The genes are TRBV7-3 and TRBJ2-1, with 11 bases lining up with TRBD2. V gave up 5 bases and J gave up 5 bases; unmatched junction bases: 11. The CDR3 extends over 17 amino acids. CDR1 is SGHTA, CDR2 FQGTGA, per germline. The CDR3 coding sequence is TGTGCCAGCAGCCGCCTAGCGGGAGGAGTCGGCGACAATGAGCAGTTCTTC. Its translation: CASSRLAGGVGDNEQFF. The variable domain in full, completed from reference TRBV7-3 and TRBJ2-1, reads GAGVSQTPSNKVTEKGKYVELRCDPISGHTALYWYRQSLGQGPEFLIYFQGTGAADDSGLPNDRFFAVRPEGSVSTLKIQRTERGDSAVYLCASSRLAGGVGDNEQFFGPGTRLTVL.

V and J are TRBV18 and TRBJ2-7; the match to TRBD1 covers 8 bases. After removal of 4 bases from V and 0 bases from J, the junction contained 5 bases not matched to a gene. CDR1 is KGHSH and CDR2 is LQKENI in the germline V gene. The CDR3 consists of 15 residues. Here the CDR3 reads CASSQTGDSSYEQYF. Here the CDR3 DNA reads TGTGCCAGCTCACAGACAGGGGACAGCTCCTACGAGCAGTACTTC.

The rearrangement uses TRBV11-2 and TRBJ2-7; D call uncertain. The germline CDR1 and CDR2 sequences are SGHAT and FQNNGV. The length of the CDR3 is 15 residues. V lost 0 bases and J 0 bases, leaving 9 bases between the germline ends. CDR3 bases: TGTGCCAGCAGCTTAGAGGCAACCCGCTCCTACGAGCAGTACTTC. It encodes CASSLEATRSYEQYF.

The chain carries TRBV7-2 and TRBJ1-2, with 9 bases aligning to TRBD1. With V trimmed by 5 bases and J by 4 bases, 8 bases remained unmatched. This CDR3 contains 15 residues. CDR1 is SGHTA, CDR2 FQGNSA, per germline. The CDR3 loop reads CASSQQGANSYGYTF. The CDR3 DNA is TGTGCCAGCAGCCAACAGGGGGCCAACAGCTATGGCTACACCTTC.

The CDR3 DNA reads TGTGCCAGCCACACTAGCCCGGGTCTAGGGATCCCTGAAGCTTTCTTT. The encoded protein is CASHTSPGLGIPEAFF. The V gene is TRBV28, the J gene TRBJ1-1; D is uncertain. V dropped 8 bases and J dropped 6 bases, with 25 bases sitting between them. The CDR3 totals 16 residues. The germline CDR1 and CDR2 sequences are MDHEN and SYDVKM.

The chain links TRBV9 to TRBJ2-3; 7 bases match TRBD2. Germline V gene lookup returns CDR1 SGDLS and CDR2 YYNGEE. V trimming: 7 bases; J trimming: 2 bases; junction bases outside the gene matches: 10. The CDR3 extends over 15 amino acids. For the CDR3, the DNA is TGTGCCAGCGGGGGGGAGGAGGGCCTCACAGATACGCAGTATTTT. This codes for CASGGEEGLTDTQYF.

This chain uses TRBV6-6 with TRBJ2-1, with 10 positions matching TRBD2. V shed 7 bases, J shed 2 bases, and the junction held 8 bases outside the gene matches. This CDR3 has 16 amino acids. The germline gives CDR1 MNHNY, CDR2 SVGAGI (reference sequence). CDR3: CASINGLAGAYNEQFF. The CDR3 bases are TGTGCCAGCATCAACGGCCTAGCGGGAGCCTACAATGAGCAGTTCTTC.

This chain links TRBV7-8 with TRBJ1-1; weak D call: TRBD1 (6 bases). V dropped 0 bases and J dropped 4 bases, with 12 bases sitting between them. The germline V gene has CDR1 SGHVS and CDR2 FQNEAQ. This CDR3 has 15 amino acids. The CDR3 protein is CASSLARGGRTEAFF. In nucleotides, the CDR3 is TGTGCCAGCAGCTTAGCGCGGGGGGGGCGCACTGAAGCTTTCTTT. Using reference TRBV7-8 and TRBJ1-1 for the parts outside the CDR3, the full variable domain is GAGVSQSPRYKVAKRGQDVALRCDPISGHVSLFWYQQALGQGPEFLTYFQNEAQLDKSGLPSDRFFAERPEGSVSTLKIQRTQQEDSAVYLCASSLARGGRTEAFFGQGTRLTVV.

V usage is TRBV2 and J usage is TRBJ2-1; 7 bases line up with TRBD2. The CDR3 has 12 amino acids. Germline CDR1 SNHLY, CDR2 FYNNEI. V shed 8 bases, J shed 4 bases, and the junction held 2 bases outside the gene matches. CDR3 residues: CASGEGYNEQFF. In DNA, the CDR3 is TGTGCCAGCGGGGAGGGGTACAATGAGCAGTTCTTC.

This clone was seen just once. This chain links TRBV5-6 with TRBJ1-2, with 10 bases identical to TRBD1. The CDR3 length is 16 residues. Per the germline V gene, CDR1 is SGHDT and CDR2 is YYEEEE. V lost 0 bases and J lost 5; bases outside the gene matches: 7. The CDR3: CASSLARQGARYGYTF. Written as DNA, the CDR3 is TGTGCCAGCAGCTTGGCTAGACAGGGGGCGAGATATGGCTACACCTTC.